This T cell receptor (beta chain) was documented in a study of blood T cells in healthy people across ages. A J-beta primer mix and a sample-barcoded 5' primer were used in a second PCR of about 6 to 12 cycles. TCRdb re-analysed the 5' RACE reads in MiXCR, keeping a single row per CDR3 protein. The sample contains some 1,500,000 distinct CDR3 sequences, under 55% of which appear only once. This clonotype appeared a few times. Sample: blood. The receptor was isolated from a woman aged 18-29 years in good health.

The CDR3 bases are TGTGCCAGCAGCGTACGGGTCCGGGGCGATACTGAAGCTTTCTTT. Its protein product is CASSVRVRGDTEAFF. The chain links TRBV7-9 to TRBJ1-1, with D possibly TRBD1 on 5 matching bases. The CDR3 has 15 amino acids. Germline V gene data show CDR1 as SEHNR and CDR2 as FQNEAQ (reference sequence). The V and J ends lost 5 bases and 5 bases respectively, with 18 bases between them.